This T cell receptor (beta chain) emerged from a study of blood T cell repertoires in COVID-19. Profiled with immunoSEQ multiplex PCR; TCRdb holds only in-frame clones, not every one. The sample shows some 270,000 clones, over 75% of them seen only once. Participant reports of clinical history set cohort assignment. Per germline, CDR1 LNHDA and CDR2 SQIVND (reference sequence). This CDR3 comprises 15 residues. V trimming: 3 bases; J trimming: 4 bases; junction bases outside the gene matches: 8. Sequencing was carried out using PBMCs or T cells enriched from blood (not recorded which). The receptor was isolated from a woman between 45 and 60 years old with acute COVID-19. The chain uses TRBV19 and TRBJ1-2, with 7 bases identical to TRBD1. The CDR3 nucleotides read TGTGCCAGTAGTATTGAGGGGGCTGCGGGCTATGGCTACACCTTC. Protein: CASSIEGAAGYGYTF.